One sample yielded the 11 T cell receptor beta chains listed below, sequenced in a study of cytomegalovirus exposure and HLA in healthy donors. Assay used: immunoSEQ multiplex PCR; TCRdb lists only in-frame clones, some missing. The sample consists of about 78,000 clones, 95% to 97% of them appearing once. Sample: PBMCs. The receptors were gathered from a young man in good health and CMV-seropositive.

The chain carries TRBV18 and TRBJ2-5; TRBD1 aligns across 9 bases. The CDR3 runs to 15 residues. CDR1 and CDR2 from the germline V gene are KGHSH and LQKENI. V shed 6 bases and J 1 base; nucleotides not matched to a gene: 6. The CDR3 DNA reads as TGTGCCAGCTCGGGGGGACAGGGAATCCAAGAGACCCAGTACTTC. Amino acids: CASSGGQGIQETQYF.

With regard to this clone: The junction does not match germline at one end; this may be a read error. The chain carries TRBV28 and TRBJ2-5; 11 nucleotides align to TRBD2. Germline V gene sequence: CDR1 MDHEN, CDR2 SYDVKM. The CDR3 runs 12 residues. The CDR3 loop reads CASSSLAGGGDF. In DNA form, the CDR3 reads TGTGCCAGCAGTTCGCTAGCGGGAGGCGGGGACTTC. The whole variable domain, remainder taken from reference TRBV28 and TRBJ2-5, is DVKVTQSSRYLVKRTGEKVFLECVQDMDHENMFWYRQDPGLGLRLIYFSYDVKMKEKGDIPEGYSVSREKKERFSLILESASTNQTSMYLCASSSLAGGGDFGPGTRLLVL.

J is TRBJ1-5 and V is TRBV5-4, with D tentatively TRBD1 (5 bases). V gave up 0 bases and J gave up 5 bases, with 9 bases separating them. The CDR3 spans 14 residues. Germline CDR1 is SGHNT and CDR2 is YYREEE (reference sequence). The CDR3 loop is CASSLGGGDQPQHF. CDR3 coding DNA: TGTGCCAGCAGCTTGGGTGGGGGGGATCAGCCCCAGCATTTT.

The gene calls are TRBV9 and TRBJ2-7; TRBD1 matches 8 bases. With V trimmed by 0 bases and J by 6 bases, 14 bases remained unmatched. CDR1 and CDR2 (germline): SGDLS, YYNGEE. CDR3 length equals 17 residues. The CDR3 is CASSVDGAGTGVSEQYF. As DNA, the CDR3 is TGTGCCAGCAGCGTAGATGGGGCTGGGACAGGCGTCTCCGAGCAGTACTTC.

V is TRBV14 and J is TRBJ1-1; the match to TRBD1 covers 9 bases. V dropped 1 base and J dropped 6; count of bases not matched to a gene: 9. Germline V lookup: CDR1 SGHDN, CDR2 FVKESK. The CDR3 loop spans 16 amino acids. The chain's CDR3 is CASSQGLGTGTAEAFF. The CDR3 region has the DNA TGTGCCAGCAGCCAAGGGCTCGGGACAGGGACCGCTGAAGCTTTCTTT. Full variable domain (remainder filled in from reference TRBV14 and TRBJ1-1): EAGVTQFPSHSVIEKGQTVTLRCDPISGHDNLYWYRRVMGKEIKFLLHFVKESKQDESGMPNNRFLAERTGGTYSTLKVQPAELEDSGVYFCASSQGLGTGTAEAFFGQGTRLTVV.

This chain connects TRBV6-5 to TRBJ1-4; 12 nucleotides line up with TRBD1. The CDR3 totals 16 residues. Trimming removed 6 bases from V and 8 bases from J; junction bases left unmatched: 10. Per germline, CDR1 MNHEY and CDR2 SVGAGI. CDR3 bases: TGTGCCAGCAGCTACGGGACAGGGGGCGGTCTAGAAAAACTGTTTTTT. The encoded protein is CASSYGTGGGLEKLFF.

J is TRBJ1-2 and V is TRBV27; 7 bases agree with TRBD1. CDR1 and CDR2 from the germline V gene are MNHEY and SMNVEV (reference sequence). There are 15 residues in the CDR3. The V segment lost 5 bases and the J segment 0 bases; nucleotides outside the gene matches: 6. CDR3 amino acids: CASSPTGRPNYGYTF. The CDR3 DNA follows: TGTGCCAGCAGTCCGACAGGGAGGCCTAACTATGGCTACACCTTC.

The chain couples TRBV27 to TRBJ1-2; D is perhaps TRBD1 (6 bases). This CDR3 spans 14 amino acids. Germline V gene data show CDR1 as MNHEY and CDR2 as SMNVEV (reference sequence). Trimming left V 2 bases short and J 7 bases short, with 14 bases between. The CDR3 DNA is TGTGCCAGCAGTTTACTCAAGGGGGGGGGTGGCTACACCTTC. Amino acids: CASSLLKGGGGYTF.

The V and J genes are TRBV5-4 and TRBJ2-7; D is perhaps TRBD2 (5 bases). Trimming removed 4 bases from V and 5 bases from J, with 13 bases in between. This CDR3 spans 13 amino acids. The germline CDR1 and CDR2 sequences are SGHNT and YYREEE (reference sequence). The CDR3 here is CASSAGLGDEQYF. The CDR3 DNA reads TGTGCCAGCAGCGCCGGACTTGGGGACGAGCAGTACTTC. Looking up the rest from reference TRBV5-4 and TRBJ2-7 gives the full variable domain: ETGVTQSPTHLIKTRGQQVTLRCSSQSGHNTVSWYQQALGQGPQFIFQYYREEENGRGNFPPRFSGLQFPNYSSELNVNALELDDSALYLCASSAGLGDEQYFGPGTRLTVT.

The V call is TRBV6-6, the J call TRBJ1-4; D is perhaps TRBD1 (6 bases). The CDR3 consists of 15 residues. Looked up from germline, CDR1 is MNHNY and CDR2 is SVGAGI (reference sequence). The V end lost 2 bases, the J end lost 5 bases, and 12 bases lay between the germline ends. The CDR3 loop is CASSYPRTVNEKLFF. The CDR3 bases are TGTGCCAGCAGTTACCCCCGGACAGTGAATGAAAAACTGTTTTTT.

The V and J genes are TRBV6-5 and TRBJ1-4, with 12 bases aligning to TRBD1. The CDR3 extends over 14 amino acids. Germline lookup yields CDR1 MNHEY and CDR2 SVGAGI. V was pared by 2 bases and J by 10 bases, with 2 bases of the junction left unmatched. The CDR3 DNA reads TGTGCCAGCAGTTACGGGACAGGGGGCCGAAAACTGTTTTTT. This encodes CASSYGTGGRKLFF.